This TCR beta chain stems from a study of shared clonotypes between healthy human individuals. Points from the study as a whole: The diversity represented, both genetic and in exposure history, was limited by few donors. Memory subsets generally showed smaller estimated richness than naive subsets did.

The germline V gene encodes CDR1 SGHAT and CDR2 FQNNGV. The CDR3 is 15 residues long. V shed 1 base, J shed 7 bases, and the junction held 8 bases outside the gene matches. A remark on this clone: Its antigen is unknown.

Each cell subset's genomic DNA was divided evenly among several immunoSEQ plates. The repertoire was sequenced with immunoSEQ multiplex PCR; TCRdb's copy has only in-frame clones and lacks some. The sample has 2 million to 2.5 million clones; over 85% are singletons. Sequencing was performed on naive CD4+ T cells sorted from blood. Noted subset: CD45RA+ positively selected. The clonotype comes from a young man in good health. The chain employs TRBV11-2 and TRBJ2-7; 9 bases map to TRBD1. CDR3 sequence (DNA): TGTGCCAGCAGCTTAGTTCGGGACAGGGCGGGTGAGCAGTACTTC. Translating it yields CASSLVRDRAGEQYF.